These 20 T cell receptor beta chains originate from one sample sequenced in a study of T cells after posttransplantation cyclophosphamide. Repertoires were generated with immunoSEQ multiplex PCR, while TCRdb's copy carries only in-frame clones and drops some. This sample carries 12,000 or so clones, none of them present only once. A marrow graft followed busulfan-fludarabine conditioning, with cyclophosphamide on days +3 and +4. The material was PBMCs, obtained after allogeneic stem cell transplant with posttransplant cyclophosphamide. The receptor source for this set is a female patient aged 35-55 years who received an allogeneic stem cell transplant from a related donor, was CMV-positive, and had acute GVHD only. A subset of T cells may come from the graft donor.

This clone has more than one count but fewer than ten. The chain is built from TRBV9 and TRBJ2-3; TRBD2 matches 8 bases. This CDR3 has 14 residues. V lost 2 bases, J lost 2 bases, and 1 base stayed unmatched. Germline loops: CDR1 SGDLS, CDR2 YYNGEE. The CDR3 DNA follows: TGTGCCAGCAGCGTTAGCGGGGACACAGATACGCAGTATTTT. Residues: CASSVSGDTDTQYF. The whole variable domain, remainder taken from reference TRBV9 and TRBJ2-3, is DSGVTQTPKHLITATGQRVTLRCSPRSGDLSVYWYQQSLDQGLQFLIQYYNGEERAKGNILERFSAQQFPDLHSELNLSSLELGDSALYFCASSVSGDTDTQYFGPGTRLTVL.

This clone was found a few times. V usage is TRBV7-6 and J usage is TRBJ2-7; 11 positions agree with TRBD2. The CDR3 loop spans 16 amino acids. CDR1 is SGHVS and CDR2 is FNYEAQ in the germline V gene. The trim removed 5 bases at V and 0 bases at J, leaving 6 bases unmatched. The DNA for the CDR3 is TGTGCCAGCAGCCTAGAACTAGCGGGGGTCTCCTACGAGCAGTACTTC. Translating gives CASSLELAGVSYEQYF. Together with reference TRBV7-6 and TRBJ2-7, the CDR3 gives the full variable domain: GAGVSQSPRYKVTKRGQDVALRCDPISGHVSLYWYRQALGQGPEFLTYFNYEAQQDKSGLPNDRFSAERPEGSISTLTIQRTEQRDSAMYRCASSLELAGVSYEQYFGPGTRLTVT.

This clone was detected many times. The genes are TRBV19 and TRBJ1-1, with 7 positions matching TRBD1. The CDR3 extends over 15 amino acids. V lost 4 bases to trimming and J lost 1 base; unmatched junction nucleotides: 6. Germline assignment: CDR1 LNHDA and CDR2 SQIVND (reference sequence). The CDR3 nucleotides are TGTGCCAGTAGTAATACAGGGGCTGCGAACACTGAAGCTTTCTTT. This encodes CASSNTGAANTEAFF.

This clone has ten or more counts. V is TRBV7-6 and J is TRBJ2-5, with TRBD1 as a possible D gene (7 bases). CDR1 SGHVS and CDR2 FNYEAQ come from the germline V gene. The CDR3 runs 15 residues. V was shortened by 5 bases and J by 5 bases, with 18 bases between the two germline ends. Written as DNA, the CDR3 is TGTGCCAGCAGCCCCACGACAGGGAGGCTGGAGACCCAGTACTTC. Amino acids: CASSPTTGRLETQYF. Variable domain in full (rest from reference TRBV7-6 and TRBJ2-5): GAGVSQSPRYKVTKRGQDVALRCDPISGHVSLYWYRQALGQGPEFLTYFNYEAQQDKSGLPNDRFSAERPEGSISTLTIQRTEQRDSAMYRCASSPTTGRLETQYFGPGTRLLVL.

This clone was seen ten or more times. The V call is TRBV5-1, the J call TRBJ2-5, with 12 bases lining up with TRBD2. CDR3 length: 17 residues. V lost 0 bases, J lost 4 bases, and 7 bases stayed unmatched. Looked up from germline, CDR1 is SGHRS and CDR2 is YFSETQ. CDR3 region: CASSLGLAGVSGETQYF. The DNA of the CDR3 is TGCGCCAGCAGCTTGGGACTAGCGGGGGTAAGCGGAGAGACCCAGTACTTC.

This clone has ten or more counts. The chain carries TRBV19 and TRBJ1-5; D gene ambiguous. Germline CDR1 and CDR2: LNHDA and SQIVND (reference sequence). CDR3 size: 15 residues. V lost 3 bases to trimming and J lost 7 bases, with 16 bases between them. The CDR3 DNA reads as TGTGCCAGTAGTATTGCTGTAATGGAGTCACAGCCCCAGCATTTT. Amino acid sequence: CASSIAVMESQPQHF.

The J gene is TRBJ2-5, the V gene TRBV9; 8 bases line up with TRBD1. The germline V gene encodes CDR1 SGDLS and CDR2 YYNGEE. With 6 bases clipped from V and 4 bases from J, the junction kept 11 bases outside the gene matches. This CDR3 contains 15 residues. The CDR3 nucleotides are TGTGCCAGCAACGAATACGGGACAGGCATAGAGACCCAGTACTTC. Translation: CASNEYGTGIETQYF.

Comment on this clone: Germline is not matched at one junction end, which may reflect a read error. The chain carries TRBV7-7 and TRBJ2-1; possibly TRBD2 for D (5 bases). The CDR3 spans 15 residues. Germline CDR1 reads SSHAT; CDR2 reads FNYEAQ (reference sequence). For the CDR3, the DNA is TGTGCTAGCAGCTTAGGCGCTGGACTTATGGATGAGCAGTTCTTC. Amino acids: CASSLGAGLMDEQFF.

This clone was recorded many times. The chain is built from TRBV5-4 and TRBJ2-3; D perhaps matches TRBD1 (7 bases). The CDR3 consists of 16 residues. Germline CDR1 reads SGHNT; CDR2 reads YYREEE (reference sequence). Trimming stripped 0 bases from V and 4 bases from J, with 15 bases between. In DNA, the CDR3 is TGTGCCAGCAGCTTGGACCCCAGGGGGGTTGCAGATACGCAGTATTTT. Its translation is CASSLDPRGVADTQYF.

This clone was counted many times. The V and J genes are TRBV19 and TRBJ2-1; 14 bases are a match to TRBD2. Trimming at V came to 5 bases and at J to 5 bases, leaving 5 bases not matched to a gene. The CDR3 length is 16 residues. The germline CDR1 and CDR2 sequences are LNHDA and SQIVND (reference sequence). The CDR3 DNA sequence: TGTGCCAGTAGTTTGGGGACTAGCGGGAGCCACAATGAGCAGTTCTTC. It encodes CASSLGTSGSHNEQFF.

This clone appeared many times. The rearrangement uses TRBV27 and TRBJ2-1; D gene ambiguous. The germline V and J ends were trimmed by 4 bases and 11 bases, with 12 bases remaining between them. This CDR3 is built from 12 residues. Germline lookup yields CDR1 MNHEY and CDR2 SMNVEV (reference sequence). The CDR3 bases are TGTGCCAGCAGTTATTTCGGCAGGAAGCAGTTCTTC. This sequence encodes CASSYFGRKQFF.

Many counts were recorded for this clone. In DNA form, the CDR3 reads TGTGCCAGCAGCAAAGACGGAGGAAACGGCTACACCTTC. This codes for CASSKDGGNGYTF. The J gene is TRBJ1-2, the V gene TRBV21-1. TRBV21-1 is termed a pseudogene. CDR3 length equals 13 residues.

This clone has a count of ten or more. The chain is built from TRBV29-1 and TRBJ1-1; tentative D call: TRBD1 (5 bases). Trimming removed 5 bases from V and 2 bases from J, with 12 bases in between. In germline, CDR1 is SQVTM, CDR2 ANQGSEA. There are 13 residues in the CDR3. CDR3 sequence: CSVQGRLNTEAFF. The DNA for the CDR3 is TGCAGCGTTCAGGGCAGATTAAACACTGAAGCTTTCTTT.

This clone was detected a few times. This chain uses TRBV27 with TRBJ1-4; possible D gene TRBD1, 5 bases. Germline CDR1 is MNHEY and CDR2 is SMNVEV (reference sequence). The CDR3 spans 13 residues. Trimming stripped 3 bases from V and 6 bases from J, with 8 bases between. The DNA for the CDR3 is TGTGCCAGCAGTTTTCGGGGGGATGAAAAACTGTTTTTT. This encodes CASSFRGDEKLFF. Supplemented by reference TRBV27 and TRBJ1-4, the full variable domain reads EAQVTQNPRYLITVTGKKLTVTCSQNMNHEYMSWYRQDPGLGLRQIYYSMNVEVTDKGDVPEGYKVSRKEKRNFPLILESPSPNQTSLYFCASSFRGDEKLFFGSGTQLSVL.

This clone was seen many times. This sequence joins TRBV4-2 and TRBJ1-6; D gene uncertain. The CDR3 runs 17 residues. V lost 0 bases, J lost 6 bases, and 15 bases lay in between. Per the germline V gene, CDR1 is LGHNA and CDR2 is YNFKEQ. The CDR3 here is CASSQEGFIDINSPLHF. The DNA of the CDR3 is TGTGCCAGCAGCCAAGAAGGTTTCATCGACATTAATTCACCCCTCCACTTT.

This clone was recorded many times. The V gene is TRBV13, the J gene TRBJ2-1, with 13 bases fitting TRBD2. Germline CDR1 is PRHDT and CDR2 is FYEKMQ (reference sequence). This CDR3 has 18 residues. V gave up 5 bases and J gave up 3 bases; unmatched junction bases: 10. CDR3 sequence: CASSPTSGRSRGYNEQFF. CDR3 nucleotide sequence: TGTGCCAGCAGCCCGACTAGCGGGAGGTCAAGGGGCTACAATGAGCAGTTCTTC.

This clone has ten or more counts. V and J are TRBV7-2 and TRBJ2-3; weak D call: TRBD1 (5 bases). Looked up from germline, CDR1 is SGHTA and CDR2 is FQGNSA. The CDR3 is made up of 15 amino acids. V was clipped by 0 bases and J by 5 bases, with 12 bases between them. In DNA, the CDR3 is TGTGCCAGCAGCTTAGCGGGGCACCTCCTAGATACGCAGTATTTT. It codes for CASSLAGHLLDTQYF.

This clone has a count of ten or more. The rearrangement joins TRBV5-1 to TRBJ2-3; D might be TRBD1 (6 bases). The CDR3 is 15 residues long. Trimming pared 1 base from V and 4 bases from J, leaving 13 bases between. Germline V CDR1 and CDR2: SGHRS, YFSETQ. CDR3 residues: CASSLRDIVSDTQYF. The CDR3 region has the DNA TGCGCCAGCAGCTTGCGGGACATAGTTTCAGATACGCAGTATTTT.

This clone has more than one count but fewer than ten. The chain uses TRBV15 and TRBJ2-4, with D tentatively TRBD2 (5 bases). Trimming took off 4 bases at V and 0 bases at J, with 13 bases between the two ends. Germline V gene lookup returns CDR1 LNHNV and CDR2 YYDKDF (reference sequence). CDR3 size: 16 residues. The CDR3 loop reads CATSTAPGIAKNIQYF. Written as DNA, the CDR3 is TGTGCCACCAGCACTGCTCCGGGAATAGCCAAAAACATTCAGTACTTC. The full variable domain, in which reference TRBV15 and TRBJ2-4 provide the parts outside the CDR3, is DAMVIQNPRYQVTQFGKPVTLSCSQTLNHNVMYWYQQKSSQAPKLLFHYYDKDFNNEADTPDNFQSRRPNTSFCFLDIRSPGLGDTAMYLCATSTAPGIAKNIQYFGAGTRLSVL.

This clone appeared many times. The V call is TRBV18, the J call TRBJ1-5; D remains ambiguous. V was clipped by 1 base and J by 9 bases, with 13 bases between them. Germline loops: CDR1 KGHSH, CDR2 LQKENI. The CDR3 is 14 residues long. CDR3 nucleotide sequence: TGTGCCAGCTCACCACGAGGAGGAGGCGGGCCCCAGCATTTT. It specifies CASSPRGGGGPQHF. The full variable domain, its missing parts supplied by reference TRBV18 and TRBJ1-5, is NAGVMQNPRHLVRRRGQEARLRCSPMKGHSHVYWYRQLPEEGLKFMVYLQKENIIDESGMPKERFSAEFPKEGPSILRIQQVVRGDSAAYFCASSPRGGGGPQHFGDGTRLSIL.